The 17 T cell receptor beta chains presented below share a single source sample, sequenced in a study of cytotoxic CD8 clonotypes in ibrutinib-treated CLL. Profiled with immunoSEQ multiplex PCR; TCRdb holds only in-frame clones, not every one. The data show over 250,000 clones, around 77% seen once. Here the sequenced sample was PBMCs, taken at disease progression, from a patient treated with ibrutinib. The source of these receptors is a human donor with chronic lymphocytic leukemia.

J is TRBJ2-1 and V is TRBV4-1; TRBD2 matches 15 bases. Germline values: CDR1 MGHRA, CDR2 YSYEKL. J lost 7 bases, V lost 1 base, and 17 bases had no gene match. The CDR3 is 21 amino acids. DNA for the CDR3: TGCGCCAGCAGCCAAGGAGTACCAAGGACTAGCGGGAGGGCCATTTATAATGAGCAGTTCTTC. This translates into CASSQGVPRTSGRAIYNEQFF.

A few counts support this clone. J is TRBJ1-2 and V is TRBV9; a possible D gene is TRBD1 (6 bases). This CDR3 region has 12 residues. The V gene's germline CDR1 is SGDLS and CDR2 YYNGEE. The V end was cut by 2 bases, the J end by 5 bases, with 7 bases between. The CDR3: CASSVQGYGYTF. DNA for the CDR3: TGTGCCAGCAGCGTTCAGGGGTATGGCTACACCTTC.

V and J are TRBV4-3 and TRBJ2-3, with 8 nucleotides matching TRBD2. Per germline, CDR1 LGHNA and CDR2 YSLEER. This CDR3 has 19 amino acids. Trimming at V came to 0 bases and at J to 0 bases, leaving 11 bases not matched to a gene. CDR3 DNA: TGCGCCAGCAGCCAAGAGGGGAGGCGGGAGGCACCTAGCACAGATACGCAGTATTTT. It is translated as CASSQEGRREAPSTDTQYF.

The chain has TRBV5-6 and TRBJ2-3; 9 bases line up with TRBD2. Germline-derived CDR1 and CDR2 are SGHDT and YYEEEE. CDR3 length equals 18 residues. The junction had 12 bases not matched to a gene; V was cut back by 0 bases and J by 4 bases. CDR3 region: CASSLGVDSGRWADTQYF. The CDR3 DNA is TGTGCCAGCAGCTTGGGGGTTGATAGCGGGAGATGGGCAGATACGCAGTATTTT.

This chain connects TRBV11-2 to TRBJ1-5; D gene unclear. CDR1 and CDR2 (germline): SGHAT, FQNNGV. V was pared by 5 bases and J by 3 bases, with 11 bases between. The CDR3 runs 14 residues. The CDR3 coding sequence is TGTGCCAGCAGCCTTTTACCTCTCAATCAGCCCCAGCATTTT. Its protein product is CASSLLPLNQPQHF.

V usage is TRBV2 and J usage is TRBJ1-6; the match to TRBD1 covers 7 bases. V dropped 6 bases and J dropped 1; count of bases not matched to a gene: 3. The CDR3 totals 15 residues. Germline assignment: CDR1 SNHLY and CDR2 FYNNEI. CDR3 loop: CASSRDSSYNSPLHF. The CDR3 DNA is TGTGCCAGCAGCCGGGACAGTTCCTATAATTCACCCCTCCACTTT.

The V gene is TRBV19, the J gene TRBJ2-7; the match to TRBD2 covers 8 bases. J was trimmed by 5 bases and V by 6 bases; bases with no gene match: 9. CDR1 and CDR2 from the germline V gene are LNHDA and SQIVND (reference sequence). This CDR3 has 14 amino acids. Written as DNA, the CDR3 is TGTGCCAGTAGCCAAACTAGCGGTCCCAACGAGCAGTACTTC. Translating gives CASSQTSGPNEQYF.

The CDR3 protein is CASSQYRTTGELFF. DNA for the CDR3: TGTGCCAGCAGCCAATACAGGACCACCGGGGAGCTGTTTTTT. The chain carries TRBV14 and TRBJ2-2, with a tentative D call TRBD1 (5 bases). V lost 2 bases, J lost 4 bases, and 8 bases lay in between. Germline V CDR1 and CDR2: SGHDN, FVKESK. The CDR3 spans 14 residues.

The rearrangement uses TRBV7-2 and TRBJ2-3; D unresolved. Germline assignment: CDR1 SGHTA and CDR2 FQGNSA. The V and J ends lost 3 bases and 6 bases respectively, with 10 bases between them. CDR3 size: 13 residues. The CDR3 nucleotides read TGTGCCAGCAGCTTCATGAGGATGGATACGCAGTATTTT. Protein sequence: CASSFMRMDTQYF. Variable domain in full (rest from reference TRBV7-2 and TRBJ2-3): GAGVSQSPSNKVTEKGKDVELRCDPISGHTALYWYRQSLGQGLEFLIYFQGNSAPDKSGLPSDRFSAERTGGSVSTLTIQRTQQEDSAVYLCASSFMRMDTQYFGPGTRLTVL.

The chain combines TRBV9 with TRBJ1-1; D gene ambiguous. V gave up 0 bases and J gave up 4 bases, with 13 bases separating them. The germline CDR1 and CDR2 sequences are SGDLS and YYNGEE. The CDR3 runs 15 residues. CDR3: CASSVGHSGITEAFF. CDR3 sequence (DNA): TGTGCCAGCAGCGTAGGGCACTCTGGGATCACTGAAGCTTTCTTT.

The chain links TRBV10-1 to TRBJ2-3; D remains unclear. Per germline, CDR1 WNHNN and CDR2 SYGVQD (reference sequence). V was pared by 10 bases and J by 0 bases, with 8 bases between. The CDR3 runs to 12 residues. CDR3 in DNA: TGCGCCACCTACGTAAGCACAGATACGCAGTATTTT. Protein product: CATYVSTDTQYF.

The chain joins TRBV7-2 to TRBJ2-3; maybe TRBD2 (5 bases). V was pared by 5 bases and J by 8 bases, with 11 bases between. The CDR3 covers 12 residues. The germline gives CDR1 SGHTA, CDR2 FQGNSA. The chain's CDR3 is CASSPDAGTQYF. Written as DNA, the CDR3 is TGTGCCAGCAGCCCAGATGCGGGTACGCAGTATTTT.

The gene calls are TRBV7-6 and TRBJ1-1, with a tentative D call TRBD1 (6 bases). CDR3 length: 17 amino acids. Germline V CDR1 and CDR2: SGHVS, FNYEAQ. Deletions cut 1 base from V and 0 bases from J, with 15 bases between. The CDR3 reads CASSLDRARVLNTEAFF. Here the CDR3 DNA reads TGTGCCAGCAGCTTAGACAGGGCTCGCGTTCTGAACACTGAAGCTTTCTTT.

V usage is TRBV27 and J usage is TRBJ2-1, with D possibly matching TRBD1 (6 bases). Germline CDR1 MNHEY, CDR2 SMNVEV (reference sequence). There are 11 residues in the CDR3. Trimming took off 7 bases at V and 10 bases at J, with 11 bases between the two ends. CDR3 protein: CASTLGQEQFF. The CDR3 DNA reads TGTGCCAGCACCCTCGGACAGGAGCAGTTCTTC.

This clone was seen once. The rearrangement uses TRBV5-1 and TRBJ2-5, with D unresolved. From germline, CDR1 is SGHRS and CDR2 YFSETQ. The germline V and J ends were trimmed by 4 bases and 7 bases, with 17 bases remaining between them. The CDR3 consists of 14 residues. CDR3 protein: CASSNAGQVRTQYF. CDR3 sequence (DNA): TGCGCCAGCAGCAATGCTGGGCAGGTCCGGACCCAGTACTTC.

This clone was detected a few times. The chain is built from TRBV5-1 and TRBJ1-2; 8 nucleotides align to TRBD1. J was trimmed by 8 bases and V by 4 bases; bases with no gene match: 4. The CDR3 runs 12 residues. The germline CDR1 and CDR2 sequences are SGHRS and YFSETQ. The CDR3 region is CASSPGTGGYTF. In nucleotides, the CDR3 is TGCGCCAGCAGCCCGGGGACAGGCGGCTACACCTTC.

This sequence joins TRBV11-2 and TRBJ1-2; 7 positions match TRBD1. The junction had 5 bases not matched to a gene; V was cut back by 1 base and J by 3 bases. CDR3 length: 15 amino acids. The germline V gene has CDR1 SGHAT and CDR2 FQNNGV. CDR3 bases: TGTGCCAGCAGCTTAGTCAGGGGGGGAGACTATGGCTACACCTTC. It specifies CASSLVRGGDYGYTF.